The present entry profiles one T cell receptor beta chain with its context. The germline gives CDR1 ENHRY, CDR2 SYGVKD. Trimming removed 10 bases from V and 1 base from J; junction bases left unmatched: 6. This CDR3 is 14 amino acids long. This entry comes from a study of CD8+ T cells in alopecia areata. Study overall: A regimen of oral tofacitinib, 5 to 10 mg twice daily, was given to treated patients.

The sample's treatment: oral pan-JAK inhibitor, 5-10 mg twice daily. RNA was isolated and reverse transcribed to cDNA, the sequencing template. Assay used: immunoSEQ multiplex PCR; TCRdb lists only in-frame clones, some missing. The profile shows under 150,000 clones, approximately 57% of them singletons. Sample: CD4+ T cells sorted from blood, taken at week 4, from a patient treated with tofacitinib. The sequence derives from a human donor with alopecia areata. The chain has TRBV10-3 and TRBJ2-7; 11 bases line up with TRBD2. CDR3 coding DNA: TGTGCCAGCACTAGCGGGAGTGAATCCTACGAGCAGTACTTC. It specifies CASTSGSESYEQYF.